This entry features one TCR beta chain sequence. Generated by immunoSEQ multiplex PCR, the TCRdb table keeps only in-frame clones and is missing some. The repertoire includes hundreds of thousands of clones, 82% of them detected once, and around 5% sits in the top ten. The record originates from a study of blood T cell repertoires in COVID-19. V shed 1 base, J shed 2 bases, and the junction held 3 bases outside the gene matches. The germline V gene encodes CDR1 SGHKS and CDR2 YYEKEE (reference sequence). The CDR3 length is 16 residues. This TCR derives from a woman aged 70-85 years with acute or convalescent COVID-19. The sample consisted of peripheral blood. This chain connects TRBV5-5 to TRBJ2-5; 12 nucleotides align to TRBD2. The CDR3: CASSLRLAGGQETQYF. CDR3 sequence (DNA): TGTGCCAGCAGCTTGCGGCTAGCGGGGGGGCAAGAGACCCAGTACTTC. Combining the CDR3 with reference TRBV5-5 and TRBJ2-5 gives the whole variable domain DAGVTQSPTHLIKTRGQQVTLRCSPISGHKSVSWYQQVLGQGPQFIFQYYEKEERGRGNFPDRFSARQFPNYSSELNVNALLLGDSALYLCASSLRLAGGQETQYFGPGTRLLVL.